A selection of T cell receptor beta chains follows, all from one sample in a study of chemoradiotherapy in HPV16-positive cancers. The method was immunoSEQ multiplex PCR; TCRdb's version includes in-frame clones alone and lacks a portion of them. Of roughly 12,000 clones listed, over 65% are singletons. This specimen was taken from a patient who underwent chemoradiotherapy. The receptors originated from a human donor with HPV-associated anogenital cancer. The CDR3 runs from the conserved cysteine through the conserved F or W. Each record gives: D gene, V gene, J gene, clone size, CDR3 protein, CDR3 DNA. The D gene is left open where the match is weak. The size field is filled for only some rows; it gives once, few, many or a size class.

>TRBD2|TRBV7-2|TRBJ2-1|-
CASRLSGPNEQFF
TGTGCCAGCAGACTTAGCGGGCCCAATGAGCAGTTCTTC
>-|TRBV10-3|TRBJ1-4|-
CATNRALNEKLFF
TGTGCCACCAACAGGGCCCTTAATGAAAAACTGTTTTTT
>-|TRBV5-1|TRBJ2-7|-
CASRISGAPQDEQYF
TGCGCCAGCAGAATCTCAGGGGCACCTCAGGACGAGCAGTACTTC
>TRBD1|TRBV14|TRBJ2-2|-
CASSYRGRTGELFF
TGTGCCAGCTCATACAGGGGTCGAACCGGGGAGCTGTTTTTT
>-|TRBV28|TRBJ1-1|-
CAARQGGMADRNEAFF
TGTGCCGCCAGACAAGGCGGTATGGCTGACAGAAATGAAGCTTTCTTT
>-|TRBV5-1|TRBJ2-2|-
CASSVTVTGELFF
TGCGCCAGCAGCGTTACAGTCACCGGGGAGCTGTTTTTT
>-|TRBV4-1|TRBJ2-2|-
CASSGMDSGELFF
TGCGCCAGCAGCGGCATGGATTCCGGGGAGCTGTTTTTT
>TRBD1|TRBV27|TRBJ2-2|few
CASSGPGTGLTGELFF
TGTGCCAGCAGCGGCCCCGGGACAGGCCTCACCGGGGAGCTGTTTTTT
>-|TRBV6-1|TRBJ2-7|-
CASKGRRSSYEQYF
TGTGCCAGCAAGGGGCGACGGAGCTCCTACGAGCAGTACTTC
>-|TRBV28|TRBJ1-2|once
CASSVGAQGLGYTF
TGTGCCAGCAGTGTAGGGGCCCAGGGGCTCGGCTACACCTTC
>-|TRBV7-6|TRBJ1-3|-
CASSLAQVEQASSGNTIYF
TGTGCCAGCAGCTTAGCGCAAGTAGAACAGGCGAGCTCTGGAAACACCATATATTTT
>TRBD2|TRBV9|TRBJ2-5|-
CASSANSGIGETQYF
TGTGCCAGCAGCGCCAATAGCGGGATAGGGGAGACCCAGTACTTC
>-|TRBV30|TRBJ1-4|-
CAWSGEKLFF
TGTGCCTGGTCGGGTGAAAAACTGTTTTTT
>-|TRBV20-1|TRBJ1-1|-
CSARELATAFF
TGCAGTGCTAGAGAGTTGGCGACGGCTTTCTTT
>TRBD2|TRBV9|TRBJ2-1|once
CASSVAHTSGGANEQFF
TGTGCCAGCAGCGTTGCCCATACTAGCGGGGGGGCTAATGAGCAGTTCTTC
>-|TRBV19|TRBJ1-5|few
CASDVVSSSNQPQHF
TGTGCCAGTGACGTGGTCTCGTCTAGCAATCAGCCCCAGCATTTT
>-|TRBV7-3|TRBJ2-1|-
CASSATPIGGEQFF
TGTGCCAGCAGTGCTACTCCCATTGGGGGAGAGCAGTTCTTC
>-|TRBV5-4|TRBJ1-1|-
CASSLGRGSTEAFF
TGTGCCAGCAGCTTGGGCCGGGGAAGCACTGAAGCTTTCTTT
>TRBD1|TRBV4-1|TRBJ2-1|few
CASSQPDRVNNEQFF
TGCGCCAGCAGCCAGCCGGACAGGGTAAACAATGAGCAGTTCTTC
>-|TRBV19|TRBJ2-5|-
CASSRGPISTQYF
TGTGCCAGTAGTAGGGGCCCAATTTCGACCCAGTACTTC
>-|TRBV5-6|TRBJ1-2|few
CASSLGKGGYTF
TGTGCCAGCAGCTTGGGTAAGGGTGGCTACACCTTC
>-|TRBV5-6|TRBJ1-2|-
CASSLTERGHGYTF
TGTGCCAGCAGCTTGACTGAACGAGGACATGGCTACACCTTC
>-|TRBV7-2|TRBJ1-2|few
CASSLGWEGDGYTF
TGTGCCAGCAGCTTGGGCTGGGAGGGGGATGGCTACACCTTC
>TRBD1|TRBV15|TRBJ2-1|few
CATRRDRGWNEQFF
TGTGCCACCAGACGGGACAGGGGATGGAATGAGCAGTTCTTC
>-|TRBV11-2|TRBJ2-3|-
CASSFQGLHTDTQYF
TGTGCCAGCAGCTTTCAGGGGTTGCACACAGATACGCAGTATTTT
>-|TRBV27|TRBJ2-5|-
CASSLGRVGETQYF
TGTGCCAGCAGTTTAGGCAGGGTGGGGGAGACCCAGTACTTC
>-|TRBV11-3|TRBJ1-2|-
CASSLGVRSSGYTF
TGTGCCAGCAGCTTAGGGGTACGGTCCTCCGGCTACACCTTC
>-|TRBV6-1|TRBJ1-2|once
CASSPRGAYNYGYTF
TGTGCCAGCAGTCCACGGGGGGCGTATAACTATGGCTACACCTTC
>TRBD1|TRBV6-5|TRBJ1-2|-
CASSYSATGAPTF
TGTGCCAGCAGTTACTCTGCGACAGGGGCGCCCACCTTC
>-|TRBV27|TRBJ1-2|few
CASSFSRGLSGYTF
TGTGCCAGCAGTTTTTCCCGGGGTTTAAGTGGCTACACCTTC
>TRBD1|TRBV5-1|TRBJ1-2|few
CASSIGDSFYGYTF
TGCGCCAGCAGCATAGGGGACAGTTTCTATGGCTACACCTTC
>TRBD1|TRBV7-9|TRBJ1-2|-
CASSLRDSPYGYTF
TGTGCCAGCAGCCTAAGGGACAGCCCCTATGGCTACACCTTC
>-|TRBV5-6|TRBJ2-7|-
CASSLGVSSYEQYF
TGTGCCAGCAGCTTGGGAGTTTCCTCCTACGAGCAGTACTTC